This record covers a single T cell receptor beta chain. This clonotype was seen at least ten times. This receptor's antigen is unknown. Per-nucleotide qualities are absent, and no much larger clonotype sits a single base away. The germline V gene (reference sequence) provides CDR1 SEHNR and CDR2 FQNEAQ. V lost 8 bases and J lost 5 bases; the stretch between them is 18 bases long. The CDR3 runs 14 amino acids, cysteine and phenylalanine included. Only the CDR3 region is kept as DNA, spanning 42 bases read in frame from base 1. These data come from a study of T-cell reconstitution after alpha-beta-depleted transplantation in children (dated by TCRdb to the mid-2010s). The study in broad terms: Using TCR repertoire profiling, the study quantitatively followed how T-cell immune reconstitution unfolded in children after TCRalphabeta/CD19-depleted allogeneic hematopoietic cell transplantation. Results and caveats for the whole study, not just this receptor: Over the following months the frequencies of hyperexpanded clones went down, and after one year T-cell counts and TCRbeta diversity were mostly credited to newly produced T cells. In some patients, the high TCRbeta diversity seen at day 60 was put down to recipient T cells and intrathymic progenitors that had survived conditioning. The apparently early recovery of alphabetaT-cell counts about two months after transplant reportedly depended on only several hundred rapidly expanded clones that came from non-depleted graft cells.

Library method: PCR. Sequencer: Illumina HiSeq 2500. TCR libraries were prepared with molecular barcoding, using unique molecular identifiers to normalize TCRbeta repertoire quantification. In TCRdb, the public reads were trimmed at Q25 with fastp and aligned with MiXCR, with productive beta chains retained. Entries are consolidated by CDR3 protein sequence, retaining the most common genes and DNA. This sample has a few hundred thousand distinct CDR3 sequences in its table, and 11% of those were observed once. The ten top clones hold 28% of the sample. The sample's treatment or condition label, decoded: allogeneic hematopoietic cell transplantation with graft depleted of TCRalphabeta T cells and CD19 B cells. Transplant recipients were children who received TCRalphabeta/CD19-depleted allogeneic hematopoietic cell grafts.

The starting material was PBMCs, obtained before TCRalphabeta/CD19-depleted stem cell transplant. The receptor comes from a child under three years old with acute myeloid leukemia, due to receive a stem cell transplant. This sequence uses TRBV7-9 and TRBJ1-1; tentative D gene TRBD1, with 6 bases matching. The nucleotide sequence is TGTGCCAGCTCGACAGGCCCCTGGGGGACTGAAGCTTTCTTT. This is translated as CASSTGPWGTEAFF. The CDR3 plus the reference TRBV7-9 and TRBJ1-1 genes for the other parts give the full variable domain: DTGVSQNPRHKITKRGQNVTFRCDPISEHNRLYWYRQTLGQGPEFLTYFQNEAQLEKSRLLSDRFSAERPKGSFSTLEIQRTEQGDSAMYLCASSTGPWGTEAFFGQGTRLTVV.